Described below is a single T cell receptor beta chain sequence and its context. This specimen comes from a study of lymphopenia after photon versus proton radiotherapy. CDR3 length: 14 residues. The V end was cut by 0 bases, the J end by 5 bases, with 10 bases between. Germline V gives CDR1 SGHRS, CDR2 YFSETQ. Method: immunoSEQ multiplex PCR; TCRdb's copy keeps in-frame clones and lacks some. The top ten clones hold roughly 2.3% of a sample with 55,000 to 70,000 clones, 75% to 90% of them seen once. The clonotype comes from a man between 35 and 55 years old with gastric cancer. This sequence joins TRBV5-1 and TRBJ2-3; TRBD1 might be the D (5 bases). This specimen consisted of peripheral blood, obtained from a patient treated with photon-based radiotherapy. The CDR3 DNA sequence: TGCGCCAGCAGCTTGGAACAGGTGGGAGATACGCAGTATTTT. Encoded protein: CASSLEQVGDTQYF.